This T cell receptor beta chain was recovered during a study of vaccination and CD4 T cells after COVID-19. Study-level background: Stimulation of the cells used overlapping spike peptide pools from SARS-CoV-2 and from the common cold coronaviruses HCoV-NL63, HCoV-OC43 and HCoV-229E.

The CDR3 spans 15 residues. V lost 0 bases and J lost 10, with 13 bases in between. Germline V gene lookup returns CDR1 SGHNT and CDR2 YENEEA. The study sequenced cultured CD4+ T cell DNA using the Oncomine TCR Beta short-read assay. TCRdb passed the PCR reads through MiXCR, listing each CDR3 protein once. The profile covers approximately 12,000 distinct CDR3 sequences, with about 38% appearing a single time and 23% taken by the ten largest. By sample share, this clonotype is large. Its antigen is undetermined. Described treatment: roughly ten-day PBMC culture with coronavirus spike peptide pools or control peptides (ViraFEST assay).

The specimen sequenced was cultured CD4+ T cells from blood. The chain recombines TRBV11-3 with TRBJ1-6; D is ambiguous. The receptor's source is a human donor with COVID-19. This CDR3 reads CASSLDSRAGSPLHF. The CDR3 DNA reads TGTGCCAGCAGCTTAGATAGTCGGGCTGGGTCACCCCTCCACTTT.